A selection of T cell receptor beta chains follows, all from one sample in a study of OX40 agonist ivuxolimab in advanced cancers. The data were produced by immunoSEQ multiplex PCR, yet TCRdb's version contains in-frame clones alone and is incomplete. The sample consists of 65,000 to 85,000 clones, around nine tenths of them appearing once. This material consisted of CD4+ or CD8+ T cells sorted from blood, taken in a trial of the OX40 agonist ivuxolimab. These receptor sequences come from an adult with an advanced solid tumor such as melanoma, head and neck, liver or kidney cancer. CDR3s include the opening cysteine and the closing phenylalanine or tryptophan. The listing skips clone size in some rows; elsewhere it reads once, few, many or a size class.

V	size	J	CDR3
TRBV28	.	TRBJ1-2	CASSLSLSIYGYTF
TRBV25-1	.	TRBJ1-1	CASSESGRFVNTEAFF
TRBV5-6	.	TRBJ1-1	CASSLGRQGRIAFF
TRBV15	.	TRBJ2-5	CATSGKGTRETQYF
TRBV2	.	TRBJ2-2	CASKGAAGELFF
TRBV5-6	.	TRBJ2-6	CASSFGSGQKLSGANVLTF
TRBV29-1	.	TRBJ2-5	CSVDRLETQYF
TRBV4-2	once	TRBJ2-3	CASSQGLAGDTQYF
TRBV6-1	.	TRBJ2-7	CASSGTPAYEQYF
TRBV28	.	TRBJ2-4	CASRAPEGAKNIQYF
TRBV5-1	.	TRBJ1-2	CASSLAPGGSGYTF
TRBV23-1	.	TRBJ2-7	CASSQPANRSYEQYF
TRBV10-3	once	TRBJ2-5	CAISVALTGYEETQYF
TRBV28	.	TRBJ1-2	CASKTPDRRTSNYGYTF
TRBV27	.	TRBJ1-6	CASNINRDSYNSPLHF
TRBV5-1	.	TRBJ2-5	CASSLVAGLEETQYF
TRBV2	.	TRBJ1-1	CASSRQGAGTEAFF
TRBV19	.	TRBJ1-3	CASREQSSGNTIYF
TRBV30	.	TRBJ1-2	CAWSDFNYGYTF
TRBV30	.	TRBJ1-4	CAWRRDRGRGKLFF
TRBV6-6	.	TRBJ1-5	CASSYSSGQPQHF
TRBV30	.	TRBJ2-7	CAWKLGHNYEQYF
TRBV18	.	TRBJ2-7	CASSPFRDKGYEQYF
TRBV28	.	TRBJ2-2	CASISPGEPGELFF
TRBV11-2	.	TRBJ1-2	CASSPTGGGQGYYGYTF
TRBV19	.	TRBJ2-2	CASTRTGSLLAGELFF
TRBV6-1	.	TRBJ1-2	CASSEVAQEGYGYTF
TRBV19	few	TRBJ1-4	CASRRRQGGEKLFF
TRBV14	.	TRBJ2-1	CASSLGLAGGVSSYNEQFF